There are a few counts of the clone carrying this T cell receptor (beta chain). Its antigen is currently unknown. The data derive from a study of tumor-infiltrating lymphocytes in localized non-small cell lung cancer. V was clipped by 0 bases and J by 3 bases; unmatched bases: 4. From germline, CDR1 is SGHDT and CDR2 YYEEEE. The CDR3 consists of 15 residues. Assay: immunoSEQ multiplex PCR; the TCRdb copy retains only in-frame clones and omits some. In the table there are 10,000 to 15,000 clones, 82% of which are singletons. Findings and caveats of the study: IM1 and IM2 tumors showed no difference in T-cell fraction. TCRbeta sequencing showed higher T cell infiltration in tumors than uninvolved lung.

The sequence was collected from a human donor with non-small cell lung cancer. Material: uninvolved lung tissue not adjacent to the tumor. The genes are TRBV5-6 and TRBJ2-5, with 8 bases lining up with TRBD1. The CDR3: CASSLARTGKETQYF. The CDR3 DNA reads TGTGCCAGCAGCTTGGCCCGGACAGGGAAAGAGACCCAGTACTTC.